These T cell receptor beta chains were read from a single sample in a study of T cell responses to AZD1222 COVID-19 vaccine. Generated by immunoSEQ multiplex PCR, the TCRdb table keeps only in-frame clones and is missing some. This repertoire shows some 150,000 clones, 90% to 95% found once; its top ten account for 0.7% to 1%. Material: peripheral blood, obtained on day 0 of MenACWY control vaccination. The receptors come from an adult in good health. CDR3s leave out the opening cysteine and the closing phenylalanine or tryptophan. D genes are given only for firm matches.

d_gene: NA
len: 11
v_gene: TRBV18
CDR3aa: ASSPMKGVEAF

d_gene: NA
len: 14
v_gene: TRBV5-1
CDR3aa: ASSLAGVRYNSPLH

d_gene: TRBD1
len: 13
v_gene: TRBV5-4
CDR3aa: ASTVGQAEGETQY

d_gene: NA
len: 9
v_gene: TRBV5-5
CDR3aa: ASSLFGTQY

d_gene: TRBD2
len: 15
v_gene: TRBV7-3
CDR3aa: ASSLLPSGYSTDTQY

d_gene: NA
len: 10
v_gene: TRBV6-2/TRBV6-3
CDR3aa: ASSYGGGKLF

d_gene: NA
len: 12
v_gene: TRBV7-3
CDR3aa: ASSLSPSGNTIY

d_gene: TRBD2
len: 17
v_gene: TRBV6-2/TRBV6-3
CDR3aa: ASSSLRTSGGAIPYEQY

d_gene: TRBD2
len: 13
v_gene: TRBV30
CDR3aa: AWSARLARFYEQY

d_gene: NA
len: 17
v_gene: TRBV12-5
CDR3aa: ASGLVRFGRQSTNEKLF

d_gene: TRBD2
len: 12
v_gene: TRBV7-2
CDR3aa: ASSLGTSVHEQF

d_gene: NA
len: 10
v_gene: TRBV28
CDR3aa: ASSSWGPGAF

d_gene: TRBD2
len: 19
v_gene: TRBV9
CDR3aa: ASSVPSTSGRVNKTYNEQF

d_gene: NA
len: 13
v_gene: TRBV5-1
CDR3aa: ASSFGGVYNEKLF

d_gene: TRBD1
len: 12
v_gene: TRBV10-3
CDR3aa: AIRGQGATDTQY

d_gene: TRBD2
len: 16
v_gene: TRBV11-2
CDR3aa: ASSLQIPGLAGGETQY

d_gene: NA
len: 13
v_gene: TRBV5-5
CDR3aa: ASSLTEQGRETQY

d_gene: NA
len: 11
v_gene: TRBV27
CDR3aa: ASSLQGRTEAF

d_gene: NA
len: 13
v_gene: TRBV6-5
CDR3aa: ASTRNADSTDTQY

d_gene: TRBD1
len: 18
v_gene: TRBV28
CDR3aa: ASSSHPGTGMSSAKNIQY

d_gene: NA
len: 15
v_gene: TRBV7-2
CDR3aa: ASSLGGGGLLNQPQH

d_gene: NA
len: 13
v_gene: TRBV6-5
CDR3aa: ASSDAGGNNEKLF

d_gene: NA
len: 12
v_gene: TRBV9
CDR3aa: ASSVQAGANVLT

d_gene: NA
len: 11
v_gene: TRBV6-5
CDR3aa: ASSRTGSYEQY